Following are 29 T cell receptor beta chains from one sample sequenced in a study of spatial heterogeneity in lung cancer (dated by TCRdb to the late 2010s). Receptors were amplified or captured by 5' RACE. Sequencing instrument: NextSeq 500. TCRdb reran the public reads through fastp at Q25 and MiXCR, keeping productive beta chains. Each CDR3 protein appears once, grouped with its most common genes and DNA. For this sample the table gives roughly 10,000 distinct CDR3 sequences, of which roughly 3.5% were detected only once. Of the sample, 40% to 65% is held by the ten largest clones. What the time point label conveys for this sample: sample taken at primary tumor resection. For TCR sequencing, whole RNA was extracted from tumor and nontumor lung tissue, or from cryopreserved PBMC samples, and no cell sorting was done. The sample here was PBMCs, taken at surgery. Source of these receptors: a female donor with early-stage non-small cell lung cancer.

In this sample, this clonotype turned up a few times. Since it is a stray read in a library aimed at alpha chains, this beta chain has a size that is not meaningful. The V and J genes are TRBV7-3 and TRBJ2-3; either TRBD1 or TRBD2 may fit D (5 bases each). Germline lookup yields CDR1 SGHTA and CDR2 FQGTGA. Trimming took 5 bases from V and 5 from J, leaving 17 bases between them. The CDR3 is made up of 15 amino acids. CDR3 amino acids: CASSPGTFRGDTQYF. The CDR3 coding sequence is TGTGCCAGCAGCCCCGGGACCTTTCGCGGAGATACGCAGTATTTT.

This clonotype was recorded at least ten times. Being off target in a library aimed at alpha chains, this beta chain has a size of little meaning. The CDR3 bases are TGTGCCAGCAGCTTGCAAGGATCCCCCTATGGCTACACCTTC. Residues: CASSLQGSPYGYTF. This rearrangement joins TRBV5-6 to TRBJ1-2, with unresolved D. CDR1 is SGHDT and CDR2 is YYEEEE in the germline V gene. The CDR3 loop spans 14 amino acids. V lost 1 base to trimming and J lost 4 bases, with 11 bases between them.

This clonotype was counted many times. Within a library made for alpha chains, this beta chain is off target, and its count is uninformative. In nucleotides, the CDR3 is TGTGCCAGCAGTTTACGACTAGCGGGGGTGACTGAGCAGTTCTTC. Its protein is CASSLRLAGVTEQFF. The genes are TRBV27 and TRBJ2-1; 12 nucleotides match TRBD2. CDR3 length: 15 amino acids. J was trimmed by 9 bases and V by 2 bases; bases with no gene match: 5. Germline CDR1 reads MNHEY; CDR2 reads SMNVEV (reference sequence).

This clonotype was detected many times. The library was designed around alpha chains, so this beta chain is a stray read whose abundance carries little weight. V is TRBV7-8 and J is TRBJ2-1; 9 bases line up with TRBD2. This CDR3 comprises 14 residues. Germline V CDR1 and CDR2: SGHVS, FQNEAQ. With V trimmed by 5 bases and J by 9 bases, 8 bases remained unmatched. The chain's CDR3 is CASSITSGPGEQFF. The CDR3 coding sequence is TGTGCCAGCAGCATAACTAGCGGGCCCGGTGAGCAGTTCTTC.

There are many counts of this clonotype. In a library made to pick up alpha chains, this beta chain is a stray read with a size that means little. V gene TRBV15 combines with J gene TRBJ1-5; D not certain. The CDR3 has 14 residues. Per the germline V gene, CDR1 is LNHNV and CDR2 is YYDKDF (reference sequence). V was trimmed by 3 bases and J by 0 bases, leaving 6 bases between them. CDR3 sequence (DNA): TGTGCCACCAGCAGCGAGTATAGCAATCAGCCCCAGCATTTT. It translates to CATSSEYSNQPQHF.

This clonotype came up many times. This beta chain is off target for a library built for alpha chains, so its abundance means little. The V and J genes are TRBV6-2 or TRBV6-3 and TRBJ2-5; TRBD2 aligns across 7 bases. CDR1 and CDR2 from the germline V gene are MNHEY and SVGEGT. This CDR3 spans 12 amino acids. The V segment lost 6 bases and the J segment 3 bases; nucleotides outside the gene matches: 1. This CDR3 is CASRGLEETQYF. CDR3 nucleotide sequence: TGTGCCAGCAGAGGACTAGAAGAGACCCAGTACTTC.

This clonotype was detected ten times or more. A library prepared for alpha chains yielded this beta chain as an off-target read; its size is of little meaning. This chain joins TRBV6-5 and TRBJ2-7; D is perhaps TRBD2 (5 bases). Germline lookup yields CDR1 MNHEY and CDR2 SVGAGI. V lost 0 bases and J lost 5, with 5 bases in between. This CDR3 has 12 amino acids. CDR3 nucleotide sequence: TGTGCCAGCAGTTACTCCGGGGACGAGCAGTACTTC. Protein: CASSYSGDEQYF.

This clonotype has a count of ten or more. Within a library made for alpha chains, this beta chain is off target, and its count is uninformative. The chain has TRBV9 and TRBJ1-6, with TRBD1 as a possible D gene (6 bases). Germline assignment: CDR1 SGDLS and CDR2 YYNGEE. This CDR3 region has 14 residues. The V end was cut by 3 bases, the J end by 8 bases, with 12 bases between. In DNA form, the CDR3 reads TGTGCCAGCAGCGAACAGGGTAATGATTCACCCCTCCACTTT. Protein product: CASSEQGNDSPLHF. Combining the CDR3 with reference TRBV9 and TRBJ1-6 gives the whole variable domain DSGVTQTPKHLITATGQRVTLRCSPRSGDLSVYWYQQSLDQGLQFLIQYYNGEERAKGNILERFSAQQFPDLHSELNLSSLELGDSALYFCASSEQGNDSPLHFGNGTRLTVT.

Concerning this clonotype: This beta chain is an unintended read in a library built for alpha chains; its size means little. The chain is built from TRBV6-2 or TRBV6-3 and TRBJ1-5, with D possibly matching TRBD1 (6 bases). There are 14 residues in the CDR3. The germline gives CDR1 MNHEY, CDR2 SVGEGT. Trimming took off 0 bases at V and 11 bases at J, with 14 bases between the two ends. The CDR3, as DNA: TGTGCCAGCAGTTACTCGCGGACAGCCCCGGCCCAGCATTTT. This gives the protein CASSYSRTAPAQHF.

At least ten counts were recorded for this clonotype. This beta chain turned up in a library designed for alpha chains; as an off-target read, its abundance says little. CDR3 nucleotides: TGCAGTGCTAGAGATCTGGGATATGGGGCGACAGATACGCAGTATTTT. Its translation: CSARDLGYGATDTQYF. The chain joins TRBV20-1 to TRBJ2-3; a possible D gene is TRBD1 (5 bases). This CDR3 region has 16 residues. V lost 0 bases and J lost 3, with 16 bases in between. Germline V gives CDR1 DFQATT, CDR2 SNEGSKA (reference sequence).

This clonotype has at least ten counts. A library made for alpha chains picked up this beta chain off target, so its size means little. The V and J genes are TRBV6-5 and TRBJ1-4, with D possibly being TRBD1 (6 bases). CDR1 MNHEY and CDR2 SVGAGI come from the germline V gene. V lost 4 bases and J lost 5, with 11 bases in between. This CDR3 has 14 amino acids. DNA of the CDR3: TGTGCCAGCAGTTTAACGCAGGGGAATGAAAAACTGTTTTTT. Amino acid sequence: CASSLTQGNEKLFF.

This clonotype was picked up many times. This beta chain lies outside the target of a library built for alpha chains; its clone size means little. This chain uses TRBV29-1 with TRBJ2-1; possibly TRBD1 for D (5 bases). Trimming took off 4 bases at V and 6 bases at J, with 13 bases between the two ends. CDR1 and CDR2 (germline): SQVTM, ANQGSEA. The CDR3 sequence is 13 residues long. The DNA for the CDR3 is TGCAGCGTTGGACAGACTGGCTCCAATGAGCAGTTCTTC. It codes for CSVGQTGSNEQFF.

The table lists this clonotype with many counts. The library was prepared for alpha chains; this beta chain is a stray read, so its frequency means little. The chain uses TRBV7-8 and TRBJ2-5; D perhaps matches TRBD2 (5 bases). This CDR3 is 15 amino acids long. Looked up from germline, CDR1 is SGHVS and CDR2 is FQNEAQ. The V gene lost 7 bases and the J gene lost 4 bases, with 19 bases spanning the gap. The CDR3, as DNA: TGTGCCAGCATGAGAGGGCAGCCCCCCACAGAGACCCAGTACTTC. Protein: CASMRGQPPTETQYF.

This clonotype has a count of ten or more. With the library built for alpha chains, this beta chain is off target and its frequency is not meaningful. J is TRBJ2-5 and V is TRBV2; D remains ambiguous. Germline assignment: CDR1 SNHLY and CDR2 FYNNEI. Trimming took 8 bases from V and 4 from J, leaving 14 bases between them. This CDR3 has 13 amino acids. The CDR3 region is CASSGVVRETQYF. The CDR3 coding sequence is TGTGCCAGCTCTGGAGTAGTTCGAGAGACCCAGTACTTC.

To note about this clonotype: Given a much more abundant clone one base away, this may be a read error. With the library built for alpha chains, this beta chain is off target and its frequency is not meaningful. The chain uses TRBV5-1 and TRBJ1-1; tentatively, D is TRBD1 (5 bases). The CDR3 is 14 residues long. Between the trimmed V and J ends, which lost 0 bases and 4 bases, there was a span of 10 bases. The germline V gene has CDR1 SGHRS and CDR2 YFSETQ. The CDR3 DNA sequence: TGCGCCAGCAGCTTGGTCGGGAGGGGCACTGAAGCTTTCTTT. This codes for CASSLVGRGTEAFF.

This clonotype was observed at least ten times. This beta chain is a stray read from a library made for alpha chains; its abundance is not meaningful. The V call is TRBV7-7, the J call TRBJ2-7, with 9 bases that match TRBD1. In germline, CDR1 is SSHAT, CDR2 FNYEAQ (reference sequence). The V segment lost 4 bases and the J segment 5 bases; nucleotides outside the gene matches: 9. The CDR3 contains 15 residues. For the CDR3, the DNA is TGTGCCAGCAGCTCTGGACAGGGGAAGTTCCACGAGCAGTACTTC. This codes for CASSSGQGKFHEQYF.

At least ten counts were recorded for this clonotype. Little can be read into the size of this beta chain, an off-target read in a library designed for alpha chains. The V and J genes are TRBV30 and TRBJ2-1; TRBD1 agrees at 7 bases. Per germline, CDR1 GTSNPN and CDR2 SVGIG (reference sequence). The trim removed 4 bases at V and 0 bases at J, leaving 6 bases unmatched. This CDR3 has 15 residues. The CDR3 loop reads CAWKGQRSSYNEQFF. DNA of the CDR3: TGTGCCTGGAAGGGACAGAGAAGCTCCTACAATGAGCAGTTCTTC.

To note about this clonotype: A junction boundary mismatches the germline segment, possibly from a read error. As an off-target read in a library built for alpha chains, this beta chain has a frequency of little significance. The chain couples TRBV7-2 to TRBJ2-1; D could derive from TRBD1 or TRBD2 (5 bases each). Germline assignment: CDR1 SGHTA and CDR2 FQGNSA. CDR3 length: 12 residues. As DNA, the CDR3 is TGTGCCAGCAGCCTAGAGAGGGACGGGCACCACTTC. This gives the protein CASSLERDGHHF.

Many counts were recorded for this clonotype. This beta chain is an off-target read within a library intended for alpha chains, so its frequency means little. The chain is built from TRBV24-1 and TRBJ2-1; tentative D call: TRBD2 (6 bases). From germline, CDR1 is KGHDR and CDR2 SFDVKD. The V gene lost 7 bases and the J gene lost 10 bases, with 22 bases spanning the gap. This CDR3 is 15 amino acids long. The CDR3 bases are TGTGCCACCAGCTCGAGACTAGGATACAATGCGGAGCAGTTCTTC. This translates into CATSSRLGYNAEQFF.

This clonotype was detected ten times or more. Since the library was made to target alpha chains, this beta chain is a stray read and its abundance is not meaningful. The chain recombines TRBV18 with TRBJ2-3, with 9 bases fitting TRBD1. V was clipped by 6 bases and J by 4 bases; unmatched bases: 5. The CDR3 spans 14 residues. Germline lookup yields CDR1 KGHSH and CDR2 LQKENI. CDR3 residues: CASSDRGESDTQYF. For the CDR3, the DNA is TGTGCCAGCTCCGACAGGGGGGAGTCAGATACGCAGTATTTT.

In its sample, this clonotype was seen many times. This beta chain came through as a stray read in a library set up for alpha chains, and its size says little. Here the CDR3 DNA reads TGCAGTGCTAGGAATAGCGGGAGGGCCAGGGATCAGCAGTTCTTC. It codes for CSARNSGRARDQQFF. The V call is TRBV20-1, the J call TRBJ2-1, with 11 nucleotides matching TRBD2. The CDR3 runs to 15 residues. Per the germline V gene, CDR1 is DFQATT and CDR2 is SNEGSKA (reference sequence). V gave up 3 bases and J gave up 11 bases; unmatched junction bases: 12.

Remarks on this clonotype: This beta chain appears as a stray read in a library generated for alpha chains; its size is not informative. The chain carries TRBV28 and TRBJ2-7; perhaps D is TRBD1 or TRBD2 (5 bases each). V was clipped by 6 bases and J by 2 bases, with 11 bases between them. This CDR3 spans 13 amino acids. The germline V gene encodes CDR1 MDHEN and CDR2 SYDVKM. The CDR3 bases are TGTGCCAGCAGCAGCAGAGGGGCCTACGAGCAGTACTTC. Its translation: CASSSRGAYEQYF.

This clonotype has just a few counts. Because the library targeted alpha chains, this beta chain is an off-target read whose size means little. The chain is built from TRBV6-6 and TRBJ2-1; D may be TRBD2 (6 bases). CDR3 size: 12 residues. Germline V gene lookup returns CDR1 MNHNY and CDR2 SVGAGI (reference sequence). Here the CDR3 reads CAIGWRATEQFF. DNA of the CDR3: TGTGCAATAGGGTGGAGGGCCACTGAGCAGTTCTTC.

This clonotype occurred a few times. Little can be read into the size of this beta chain, an off-target read in a library designed for alpha chains. This chain joins TRBV12-3 or TRBV12-4 and TRBJ1-5; D unclear. Trimming cost V 6 bases and J 3 bases, with 9 bases left between them. The CDR3 is made up of 13 amino acids. CDR3 coding DNA: TGTGCCAGCAGGAGGACGACCAATCAGCCCCAGCATTTT. Translation: CASRRTTNQPQHF.

At least ten counts were recorded for this clonotype. Since it is a stray read in a library aimed at alpha chains, this beta chain has a size that is not meaningful. J is TRBJ2-7 and V is TRBV4-3, with 7 bases identical to TRBD2. The CDR3 length is 16 residues. CDR1 is LGHNA, CDR2 YSLEER, per germline. V lost 4 bases and J lost 7; bases outside the gene matches: 16. CDR3 DNA: TGCGCCAGCAGCCCTTCAGGGACTAATCGGAGGGAAGAGCAGTACTTC. Amino acid sequence: CASSPSGTNRREEQYF.

This clonotype was detected ten times or more. This beta chain is off target for a library built for alpha chains, so its abundance means little. V and J are TRBV5-6 and TRBJ1-4, with D unresolved. Trimming removed 2 bases at V and 5 bases at J, with 13 bases between. Per germline, CDR1 SGHDT and CDR2 YYEEEE. The CDR3 covers 15 residues. Here the CDR3 DNA reads TGTGCCAGCAGCTTAAGTCCCGGCTCCAATGAAAAACTGTTTTTT. Translated, it gives CASSLSPGSNEKLFF.

This clonotype came up many times. This beta chain turned up in a library designed for alpha chains; as an off-target read, its abundance says little. This chain links TRBV12-3 or TRBV12-4 with TRBJ2-7; unclear D gene. The CDR3 consists of 15 residues. Between the trimmed V and J ends, which lost 5 bases and 0 bases, there was a span of 14 bases. The CDR3 DNA follows: TGTGCCAGCAGTCCCACCGCGAGGAGCTCCTACGAGCAGTACTTC. It is translated as CASSPTARSSYEQYF.

This clonotype was seen at least ten times. This beta chain lies outside the target of a library built for alpha chains; its clone size means little. CDR3 sequence (DNA): TGTGCCAGCTCACCAGGGTCCTACGAGCAGTACTTC. This translates into CASSPGSYEQYF. The chain couples TRBV18 to TRBJ2-7; D uncertain. Germline V lookup: CDR1 KGHSH, CDR2 LQKENI. V shed 2 bases and J shed 1 base, with 3 bases lying between them. This CDR3 is built from 12 residues.

This clonotype was picked up many times. As an off-target read in a library built for alpha chains, this beta chain has a frequency of little significance. This chain links TRBV19 with TRBJ2-1, with D perhaps being TRBD1 or TRBD2 (5 bases each). Germline CDR1 reads LNHDA; CDR2 reads SQIVND (reference sequence). CDR3 length: 15 residues. The germline V and J ends were trimmed by 4 bases and 1 base, with 11 bases remaining between them. Here the CDR3 reads CASSSGTTSYNEQFF. The CDR3, as DNA: TGTGCCAGTAGTAGTGGGACGACGTCCTACAATGAGCAGTTCTTC.